This T cell receptor beta chain emerged from a study of graft-versus-host responses after intestinal transplantation. Study summary: Multivisceral, liver-intestinal, or isolated intestinal transplants were received by the recipients.

This clone was seen more than once but under ten times. Study observations and caveats: Subjects displaying graft-donor T cell macrochimerism possessed elevated graft-versus-host to host-versus-graft clonal ratios inside allografts.

This table comes from immunoSEQ multiplex PCR, and its TCRdb copy is limited to in-frame clones, with some not included. The table lists about 3,000 clones, 31% of them singletons. The sequence was collected from a human patient who was an organ donor for intestinal transplantation. The sample in question was alloreactive CD4+ T cells from a mixed lymphocyte reaction culture, obtained before transplantation. Specified subset: CFSE-low proliferating T cells sorted from roughly 6-day pre-transplant mixed lymphocyte reaction (GvH or HvG direction).

CDR3 region: CASSLSVQGGAGSSYEQYF. Written as DNA, the CDR3 is TGCGCCAGCAGCTTGTCGGTTCAGGGAGGAGCGGGGAGCTCCTACGAGCAGTACTTC. The J gene is TRBJ2-7, the V gene TRBV5-1, with TRBD2 matching 7 bases. The CDR3 loop spans 19 amino acids. Per germline, CDR1 SGHRS and CDR2 YFSETQ. The junction had 16 bases not matched to a gene; V was cut back by 1 base and J by 0 bases.